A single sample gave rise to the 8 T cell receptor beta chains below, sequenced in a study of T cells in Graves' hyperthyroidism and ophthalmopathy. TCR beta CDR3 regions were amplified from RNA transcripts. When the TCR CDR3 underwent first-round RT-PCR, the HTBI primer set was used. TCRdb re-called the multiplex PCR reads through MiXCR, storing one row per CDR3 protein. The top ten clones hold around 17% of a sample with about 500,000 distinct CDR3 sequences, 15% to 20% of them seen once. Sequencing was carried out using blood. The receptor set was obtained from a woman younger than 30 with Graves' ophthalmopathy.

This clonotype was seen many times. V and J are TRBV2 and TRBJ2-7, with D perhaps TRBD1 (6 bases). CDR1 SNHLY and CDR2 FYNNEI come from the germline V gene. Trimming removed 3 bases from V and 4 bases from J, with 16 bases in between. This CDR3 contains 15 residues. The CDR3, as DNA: TGTGCCAGCAGTGATGGAATGGACAGAGAATACGAGCAGTACTTC. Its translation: CASSDGMDREYEQYF.

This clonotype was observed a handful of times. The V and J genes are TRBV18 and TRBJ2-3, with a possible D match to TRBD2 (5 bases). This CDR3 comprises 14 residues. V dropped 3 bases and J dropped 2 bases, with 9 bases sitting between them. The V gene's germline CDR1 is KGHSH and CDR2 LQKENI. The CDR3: CASSPAGNTDTQYF. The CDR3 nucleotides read TGTGCCAGCTCACCCGCCGGGAACACAGATACGCAGTATTTT. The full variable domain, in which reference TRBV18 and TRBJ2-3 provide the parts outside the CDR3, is NAGVMQNPRHLVRRRGQEARLRCSPMKGHSHVYWYRQLPEEGLKFMVYLQKENIIDESGMPKERFSAEFPKEGPSILRIQQVVRGDSAAYFCASSPAGNTDTQYFGPGTRLTVL.

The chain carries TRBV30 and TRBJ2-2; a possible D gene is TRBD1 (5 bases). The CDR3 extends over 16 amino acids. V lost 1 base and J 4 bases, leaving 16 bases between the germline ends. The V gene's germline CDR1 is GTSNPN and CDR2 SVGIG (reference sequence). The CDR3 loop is CAWSERFQGVTGELFF. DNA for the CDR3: TGTGCCTGGAGTGAACGATTCCAAGGGGTCACCGGGGAGCTGTTTTTT. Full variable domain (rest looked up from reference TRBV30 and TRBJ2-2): SQTIHQWPATLVQPVGSPLSLECTVEGTSNPNLYWYRQAAGRGLQLLFYSVGIGQISSEVPQNLSASRPQDRQFILSSKKLLLSDSGFYLCAWSERFQGVTGELFFGEGSRLTVL.

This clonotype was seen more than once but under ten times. For the CDR3, the DNA is TGTGCCAGCAGCCAACTCCGGGGTACTGGAAACACCATATATTTT. Amino acid sequence: CASSQLRGTGNTIYF. V gene TRBV4-2 combines with J gene TRBJ1-3, with no clear D. CDR3 length: 15 residues. Germline V gives CDR1 LGHNA, CDR2 YNFKEQ. Trimming pared 2 bases from V and 2 bases from J, leaving 10 bases between.

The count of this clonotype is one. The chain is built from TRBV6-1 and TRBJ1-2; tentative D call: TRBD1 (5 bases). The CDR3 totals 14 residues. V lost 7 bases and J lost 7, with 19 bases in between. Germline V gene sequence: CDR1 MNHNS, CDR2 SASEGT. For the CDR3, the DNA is TGTGCCAGCACCCATCGGGGGGTCTCAGGTGGCTACACCTTC. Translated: CASTHRGVSGGYTF.

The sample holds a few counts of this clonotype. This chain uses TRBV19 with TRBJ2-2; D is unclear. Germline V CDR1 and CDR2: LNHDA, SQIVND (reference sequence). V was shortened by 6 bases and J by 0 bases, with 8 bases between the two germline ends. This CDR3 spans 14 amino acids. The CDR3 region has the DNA TGTGCCAGTAGATCTCACGCGAACACCGGGGAGCTGTTTTTT. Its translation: CASRSHANTGELFF.

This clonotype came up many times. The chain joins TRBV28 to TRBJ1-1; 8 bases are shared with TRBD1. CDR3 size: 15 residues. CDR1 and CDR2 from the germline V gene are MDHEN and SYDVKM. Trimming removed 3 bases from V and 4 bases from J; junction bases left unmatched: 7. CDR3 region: CASSFTIQGGTEAFF. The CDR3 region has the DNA TGTGCCAGCAGTTTCACTATACAGGGGGGCACTGAAGCTTTCTTT.

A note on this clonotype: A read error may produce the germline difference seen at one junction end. The CDR3 here is CASSRVGKTEDGHTF. In DNA, the CDR3 is TGTGCCAGCAGTCGGGTGGGGAAAACGGAGGATGGCCACACCTTC. The genes are TRBV5-4 and TRBJ1-2; the D is unclear. Germline CDR1 is SGHNT and CDR2 is YYREEE (reference sequence). This CDR3 region has 15 residues.